Shown below are 3 T cell receptor beta chains from a single sample sequenced in a study of T cell responses to AZD1222 COVID-19 vaccine (dated by TCRdb to 2020 to 2022). Libraries were made using the immunoSEQ multiplex PCR assay. TCRdb mirrors the immuneACCESS table, restricted to in-frame sequences. Some clones are absent from its copies; in checked studies, under half trace to an unresolved V gene, and the reason for the others is unknown. The sample profile shows approximately 130,000 clones; 85% to 90% of them were found once. The ten largest clones represent around 3% of the sample. This specimen's time point label, per the study, means: about 28 days (+/-7) after the second vaccine dose. The sample in question was peripheral blood, obtained 28 days after the second AZD1222 dose. The receptors shown here come from an adult who received the AZD1222 COVID-19 vaccine.

The rearrangement joins TRBV5-6 to TRBJ1-5; no clear D. From germline, CDR1 is SGHDT and CDR2 YYEEEE. V lost 3 bases and J lost 0, with 10 bases in between. The CDR3 has 15 residues. CDR3 DNA sequence: TGTGCCAGCAGCTCCTGGCCGGGTAGCAATCAGCCCCAGCATTTT. Residues: CASSSWPGSNQPQHF.

Remarks on this clone: Other DNA sequences in this specimen translate into the identical CDR3. This rearrangement joins TRBV3-1 (or the pseudogene TRBV3-2) to TRBJ2-5; no clear D gene. Germline V lookup: CDR1 LGHDT, CDR2 YNNKEL (reference sequence). The CDR3 covers 11 residues. Trimming took 3 bases from V and 4 from J, leaving 3 bases between them. The chain's CDR3 is CASSQVETQYF. The CDR3 bases are TGTGCCAGCAGCCAGGTAGAGACCCAGTACTTC.

V usage is TRBV12-2 and J usage is TRBJ2-7; TRBD2 is the table's D call and was not checked against the DNA. TRBV12-2 is a pseudogene. CDR3 length: 14 residues. CDR3 DNA sequence: TGTGCAAGTCGCGGAGGACTAGGGGTCTACGAGCAGTACTTC. Translated, it gives CASRGGLGVYEQYF.